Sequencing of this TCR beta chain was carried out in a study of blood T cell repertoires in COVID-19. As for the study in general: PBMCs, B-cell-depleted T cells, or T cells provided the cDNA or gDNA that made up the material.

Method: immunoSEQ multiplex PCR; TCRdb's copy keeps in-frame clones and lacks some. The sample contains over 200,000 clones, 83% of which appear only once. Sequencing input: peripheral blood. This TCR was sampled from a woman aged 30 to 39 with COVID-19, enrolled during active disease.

CDR3: CASNPGLGEKLFF. The CDR3 region has the DNA TGTGCCAGCAATCCAGGGTTGGGTGAAAAACTGTTTTTT. The V and J genes are TRBV6-7 and TRBJ1-4; weak D call: TRBD1 (5 bases). TRBV6-7 is classed as an ORF, of uncertain function. The V end was cut by 7 bases, the J end by 7 bases, with 13 bases between. There are 13 residues in the CDR3.